The next 32 T cell receptor beta chains were all read from a single sample in a study of immune characterization of retroperitoneal liposarcoma. TCRdb ran MiXCR on the PCR reads and lists one entry per CDR3 protein. The sample yields about 7,600 distinct CDR3 sequences, around 40% seen once. Sequencing was performed on tumor tissue. Receptor source: a male donor with retroperitoneal liposarcoma.

The sample holds a few counts of this clonotype. The rearrangement joins TRBV7-8 to TRBJ2-1, with 8 bases fitting TRBD1. Germline V lookup: CDR1 SGHVS, CDR2 FQNEAQ. The CDR3 runs to 15 residues. Trimming at V came to 3 bases and at J to 0 bases, leaving 1 base not matched to a gene. CDR3 DNA sequence: TGTGCCAGCAGCTTGACAGGGGCCTCCTACAATGAGCAGTTCTTC. It specifies CASSLTGASYNEQFF.

This clonotype was detected only once. The V gene is TRBV7-2, the J gene TRBJ2-4; D ambiguous. The germline V gene has CDR1 SGHTA and CDR2 FQGNSA. The CDR3 totals 11 residues. Trimming removed 5 bases at V and 8 bases at J, with 7 bases between. The CDR3 loop is CASSLSDIQYF. CDR3 nucleotide sequence: TGTGCCAGCAGCCTATCGGACATTCAGTACTTC. Complete variable domain (other parts from reference TRBV7-2 and TRBJ2-4): GAGVSQSPSNKVTEKGKDVELRCDPISGHTALYWYRQSLGQGLEFLIYFQGNSAPDKSGLPSDRFSAERTGGSVSTLTIQRTQQEDSAVYLCASSLSDIQYFGAGTRLSVL.

In this sample, this clonotype turned up many times. The V gene is TRBV7-6, the J gene TRBJ1-6; the D gene is possibly TRBD1 (5 bases). CDR1 is SGHVS and CDR2 is FNYEAQ in the germline V gene. V was clipped by 1 base and J by 7 bases, with 11 bases between them. The CDR3 totals 15 residues. The CDR3 DNA reads as TGTGCCAGCAGCTTAGGTGGCAGACAGAATTCACCCCTCCACTTT. Its protein product is CASSLGGRQNSPLHF.

The CDR3: CATRTSGSNEQFF. The CDR3, as DNA: TGTGCCACCCGGACTAGCGGGAGCAATGAGCAGTTCTTC. The chain has TRBV6-1 and TRBJ2-1, with TRBD2 identical over 13 bases. Germline CDR1 MNHNS, CDR2 SASEGT. With 10 bases clipped from V and 6 bases from J, the junction kept 3 bases outside the gene matches. This CDR3 is 13 amino acids long.

In its sample, this clonotype was seen many times. The chain links TRBV7-8 to TRBJ2-5, with 9 bases aligning to TRBD1. Losses at the gene ends were 5 bases for V and 1 base for J; bases not matched to a gene: 5. Germline CDR1 reads SGHVS; CDR2 reads FQNEAQ. This CDR3 has 15 amino acids. The CDR3 nucleotides read TGTGCCAGCAGCCCACAGGGGGCGCGCCAAGAGACCCAGTACTTC. Protein sequence: CASSPQGARQETQYF.

This clonotype was detected only a few times. V gene TRBV7-2 combines with J gene TRBJ2-1; D not certain. Germline V CDR1 and CDR2: SGHTA, FQGNSA. The CDR3 totals 14 residues. The V end lost 5 bases, the J end lost 10 bases, and 18 bases lay between the germline ends. As DNA, the CDR3 is TGTGCCAGCAGCCCGACGGGTCAAAACTACGAGCAGTTCTTC. It encodes CASSPTGQNYEQFF.

The V gene is TRBV6-8, the J gene TRBJ2-1; D unclear. The J call is in doubt because the DNA end fits TRBJ2-7 better. Germline V gene sequence: CDR1 MNHGY, CDR2 SAAAGT. This CDR3 has 15 residues. The CDR3 bases are TGTGCCAGCAGTTCCGAATACAGAGGCGCCTACGAGCAGTACTTC. This sequence encodes CASSSEYRGAYEQYF.

The sample holds one count of this clonotype. The chain links TRBV10-1 to TRBJ2-5, with D perhaps TRBD1 (6 bases). Judging by the DNA end, TRBJ2-7 fits better; the J call may be wrong. Germline assignment: CDR1 WNHNN and CDR2 SYGVQD (reference sequence). The CDR3 contains 16 residues. The CDR3 region is CASGIRVVTGPYEQYF. As DNA, the CDR3 is TGCGCCAGCGGCATCCGGGTCGTGACAGGCCCCTACGAGCAGTACTTC.

The V and J genes are TRBV27 and TRBJ2-1, with 9 bases identical to TRBD2. The end of the DNA aligns better with TRBJ2-7, so the J call may be wrong. The CDR3 consists of 14 residues. The germline V gene has CDR1 MNHEY and CDR2 SMNVEV (reference sequence). CDR3 DNA: TGTGCCAGCAGTCCTAGCGGGAACTACAATGAGCAGTACTTC. It yields the protein CASSPSGNYNEQYF.

The chain has TRBV6-6 and TRBJ2-3, with D possibly being TRBD1 or TRBD2 (5 bases each). CDR3 length equals 13 residues. V shed 7 bases and J shed 6 bases, with 14 bases lying between them. Germline CDR1 and CDR2: MNHNY and SVGAGI (reference sequence). The chain's CDR3 is CASTGLARDTQYF. CDR3 DNA sequence: TGTGCCAGCACGGGGCTAGCAAGGGATACGCAGTATTTT.

The chain combines TRBV6-1 with TRBJ2-1; maybe TRBD1 (6 bases). Gene TRBJ2-7 matches the end of the DNA better, so the J call may be wrong. This CDR3 has 14 residues. Germline V CDR1 and CDR2: MNHNS, SASEGT. In nucleotides, the CDR3 is TGTGCCAGCAGATCACAGGGTAGGGCCTACGAGCAGTACTTC. It is translated as CASRSQGRAYEQYF.

The chain couples TRBV6-4 to TRBJ2-1; tentative D call: TRBD1 (5 bases). V lost 8 bases, J lost 4 bases, and 12 bases lay in between. The CDR3 has 13 amino acids. The germline V gene has CDR1 MRHNA and CDR2 SNTAGT. CDR3 nucleotides: TGTGCCAGCTCGCCAGGGTTTTACAATGAGCAGTTCTTC. This encodes CASSPGFYNEQFF.

J is TRBJ2-1 and V is TRBV7-2; TRBD1 or TRBD2 may be the D gene (5 bases each). The J call is in doubt because the DNA end fits TRBJ2-4 better. The CDR3 has 21 amino acids. From germline, CDR1 is SGHTA and CDR2 FQGNSA. CDR3 loop: CASSLAPWQGKRGLAKNIQYF. The DNA for the CDR3 is TGTGCCAGCAGCTTGGCCCCATGGCAGGGAAAGAGGGGTTTAGCCAAAAACATTCAGTACTTC.

In DNA, the CDR3 is TGTGCCAGCAGCTTAGAGGTGGACTCCTACGAGCAGTTCTTC. This codes for CASSLEVDSYEQFF. This chain connects TRBV11-2 to TRBJ2-1; weak D call: TRBD2 (5 bases). This CDR3 is 14 amino acids long. Germline values: CDR1 SGHAT, CDR2 FQNNGV. Between the trimmed V and J ends, which lost 0 bases and 10 bases, there was a span of 13 bases.

This clonotype has more than one count but fewer than ten. The V call is TRBV7-2, the J call TRBJ2-1; D not resolved. The CDR3 length is 12 residues. V lost 1 base and J 10 bases, leaving 8 bases between the germline ends. Per germline, CDR1 SGHTA and CDR2 FQGNSA. The CDR3 reads CASSLVGWEQFF. Written as DNA, the CDR3 is TGTGCCAGCAGCTTAGTAGGGTGGGAGCAGTTCTTC.

A word on this clonotype: Because it lacks the conserved phenylalanine or tryptophan at the end, this CDR3 is likely a read error. It is unclear where the CDR3 begins or ends on the DNA, so no DNA is shown, and the CDR3 is as TCRdb lists it. V usage is TRBV27 and J usage is TRBJ2-1; the listed D gene, TRBD1, was not tested against the DNA. The CDR3 adds up to 10 amino acids, both ends counted. Germline loops: CDR1 MNHEY, CDR2 SMNVEV (reference sequence). CDR3 loop: CAKTMGRVIL.

CDR3 nucleotide sequence: TGTGCCAGCAGTTACTCCGGACTAGCGGGTCCGGAGACCCAGTACTTC. Amino acids: CASSYSGLAGPETQYF. The chain links TRBV6-5 to TRBJ2-5; 11 nucleotides line up with TRBD2. Germline values: CDR1 MNHEY, CDR2 SVGAGI. The CDR3 sequence is 16 residues long. The trim removed 0 bases at V and 5 bases at J, leaving 5 bases unmatched.

The rearrangement links TRBV10-1 to TRBJ2-3; no firm D call. V gave up 3 bases and J gave up 1 base, with 11 bases separating them. The CDR3 has 15 amino acids. Germline V lookup: CDR1 WNHNN, CDR2 SYGVQD (reference sequence). The CDR3 is CASSERRLGTDTQYF. The CDR3 DNA reads as TGCGCCAGCAGTGAACGTCGACTTGGCACAGATACGCAGTATTTT.

The CDR3 DNA reads TGTGCCAGCATCCGGACAGGGGGCTTTGATGAGCAGTTCTTC. Amino acid sequence: CASIRTGGFDEQFF. This sequence joins TRBV12-3 or TRBV12-4 and TRBJ2-1, with TRBD1 identical over 11 bases. Trimming took 7 bases from V and 8 from J; bases not matched to a gene: 7. The CDR3 runs to 14 residues.

The chain couples TRBV6-6 to TRBJ2-3; D ambiguous. The J call may be incorrect, as the DNA end agrees better with TRBJ2-1. Germline assignment: CDR1 MNHNY and CDR2 SVGAGI (reference sequence). The CDR3 spans 14 residues. The CDR3 loop is CASSYSATRRTQFF. CDR3 in DNA: TGTGCCAGCAGTTACTCGGCCACTCGGCGGACCCAGTTCTTC.

Note on this clonotype: A read error is possible here, since a much larger clone lies one base away. The chain employs TRBV6-6 and TRBJ2-1; 9 bases map to TRBD1. The V gene end was trimmed by 4 bases and the J gene end by 13 bases; junction bases not matched to a gene: 14. Germline V gene lookup returns CDR1 MNHNY and CDR2 SVGAGI (reference sequence). The CDR3 spans 15 residues. Written as DNA, the CDR3 is TGTGCCAGCAGTTCCACAGGGGGCAAACAAGAGACCCAGTTCTTC. Its protein is CASSSTGGKQETQFF.

By share of the sample, this clonotype is medium-sized. The chain has TRBV7-8 and TRBJ2-1; 11 bases are shared with TRBD1. Trimming cost V 9 bases and J 1 base; bases outside gene matches: 8. The CDR3 is 16 amino acids. Germline CDR1 reads SGHVS; CDR2 reads FQNEAQ. The CDR3 DNA reads TGTGCCAGTTTCGGACAGGGGGCGATTTCCTACAATGAGCAGTTCTTC. Amino acids: CASFGQGAISYNEQFF.

V and J are TRBV7-6 and TRBJ1-1; D gene unclear. The V end was cut by 2 bases, the J end by 0 bases, with 10 bases between. The CDR3 loop spans 15 amino acids. Germline V gives CDR1 SGHVS, CDR2 FNYEAQ. For the CDR3, the DNA is TGTGCCAGCAGCTTATCAGAGACCATGAACACTGAAGCTTTCTTT. Translating it yields CASSLSETMNTEAFF.

This chain uses TRBV12-3 or TRBV12-4 with TRBJ2-7; D might be TRBD2 (6 bases). The length of the CDR3 is 13 residues. V dropped 6 bases and J dropped 3 bases, with 12 bases sitting between them. DNA of the CDR3: TGTGCCAGCAGCCCGGAGGGGTTCTACGAGCAGTACTTC. Translation gives CASSPEGFYEQYF.

The chain uses TRBV27 and TRBJ1-2, with a weak D call TRBD1 (6 bases). The length of the CDR3 is 13 residues. V was clipped by 2 bases and J by 6 bases, with 10 bases between them. The germline V gene has CDR1 MNHEY and CDR2 SMNVEV (reference sequence). CDR3 amino acids: CASSLQGRNGYTF. CDR3 nucleotide sequence: TGTGCCAGCAGTTTACAGGGGCGGAATGGCTACACCTTC.

V is TRBV10-1 and J is TRBJ2-3; no clear D gene. The germline V gene has CDR1 WNHNN and CDR2 SYGVQD (reference sequence). V dropped 5 bases and J dropped 4 bases, with 7 bases sitting between them. The CDR3 spans 12 residues. CDR3 loop: CASSRSPDTQYF. The CDR3, as DNA: TGCGCCAGCAGTCGAAGCCCAGATACGCAGTATTTT.

This rearrangement joins TRBV7-2 to TRBJ2-2, with TRBD1 matching over 8 bases. CDR3 size: 12 residues. Germline assignment: CDR1 SGHTA and CDR2 FQGNSA. As DNA, the CDR3 is TGTGCGGGACAGGCGAACACCGGGGAGCTGTTTTTT. This encodes CAGQANTGELFF.

The chain's CDR3 is CASSYDSTDTQYF. In nucleotides, the CDR3 is TGTGCCAGCAGTTACGACAGCACAGATACGCAGTATTTT. V and J are TRBV6-6 and TRBJ2-3; no clear D gene. This CDR3 is built from 13 residues. Germline CDR1 MNHNY, CDR2 SVGAGI (reference sequence). With 2 bases removed from V and 0 bases from J, the gap between germline ends came to 3 bases.

This chain links TRBV27 with TRBJ2-5, with a possible D match to TRBD2 (5 bases). The J call may be faulty, since TRBJ2-7 better matches the DNA end. Germline assignment: CDR1 MNHEY and CDR2 SMNVEV (reference sequence). The CDR3 runs to 15 residues. This CDR3 reads CASSLFPAVSYEQYF. The CDR3 region has the DNA TGTGCCAGCAGTTTATTCCCAGCGGTCTCCTACGAGCAGTACTTC.

The rearrangement joins TRBV27 to TRBJ2-1, with TRBD1 identical over 8 bases. V shed 6 bases and J 7 bases; nucleotides not matched to a gene: 14. The CDR3 spans 16 residues. Germline V CDR1 and CDR2: MNHEY, SMNVEV (reference sequence). CDR3 bases: TGTGCCAGCAGGGATTCCAGGGGGCAAGTAGTTAATGAGCAGTTCTTC. Translated, it gives CASRDSRGQVVNEQFF.

The CDR3 loop is CASRLRPGQGASSPLHF. The CDR3 DNA reads as TGTGCCAGCAGATTACGACCGGGACAGGGGGCTTCTTCACCCCTCCACTTT. The rearrangement joins TRBV6-8 to TRBJ1-6; 12 bases match TRBD1. Germline CDR1 MNHGY, CDR2 SAAAGT. This CDR3 has 17 residues. V lost 6 bases to trimming and J lost 9 bases; unmatched junction nucleotides: 12.

This clonotype was observed a few times. The chain recombines TRBV6-1 with TRBJ2-1, with a tentative D call TRBD1 (5 bases). Per germline, CDR1 MNHNS and CDR2 SASEGT. The germline V and J ends were trimmed by 5 bases and 6 bases, with 14 bases remaining between them. The CDR3 consists of 14 residues. CDR3 nucleotides: TGTGCCAGCAGTTACCTGACAGAAGGCAATGAGCAGTTCTTC. Its protein is CASSYLTEGNEQFF.